Given below is one T cell receptor beta chain in context. What it recognizes is unknown. Method: immunoSEQ multiplex PCR; TCRdb's copy keeps in-frame clones and lacks some. The sample records more than 11,000 clones, around 87% being singletons. CDR1 is SGHNT and CDR2 is YENEEA in the germline V gene. V was shortened by 1 base and J by 6 bases, with 8 bases between the two germline ends. The CDR3 runs to 13 residues. These data are taken from a study of monozygotic twins with cystic fibrosis. Findings of the study overall: Clonality was generally low (median roughly 0.01), higher in the most severe patients.

The clonotype was recovered from a boy aged 5-17 years with cystic fibrosis. Sequencing was done on a sample of blood. The chain combines TRBV11-3 with TRBJ2-3; D may be TRBD1 or TRBD2 (6 bases each). The CDR3 loop reads CASSLAGADTQYF. In nucleotides, the CDR3 is TGTGCCAGCAGCTTAGCGGGGGCCGATACGCAGTATTTT.